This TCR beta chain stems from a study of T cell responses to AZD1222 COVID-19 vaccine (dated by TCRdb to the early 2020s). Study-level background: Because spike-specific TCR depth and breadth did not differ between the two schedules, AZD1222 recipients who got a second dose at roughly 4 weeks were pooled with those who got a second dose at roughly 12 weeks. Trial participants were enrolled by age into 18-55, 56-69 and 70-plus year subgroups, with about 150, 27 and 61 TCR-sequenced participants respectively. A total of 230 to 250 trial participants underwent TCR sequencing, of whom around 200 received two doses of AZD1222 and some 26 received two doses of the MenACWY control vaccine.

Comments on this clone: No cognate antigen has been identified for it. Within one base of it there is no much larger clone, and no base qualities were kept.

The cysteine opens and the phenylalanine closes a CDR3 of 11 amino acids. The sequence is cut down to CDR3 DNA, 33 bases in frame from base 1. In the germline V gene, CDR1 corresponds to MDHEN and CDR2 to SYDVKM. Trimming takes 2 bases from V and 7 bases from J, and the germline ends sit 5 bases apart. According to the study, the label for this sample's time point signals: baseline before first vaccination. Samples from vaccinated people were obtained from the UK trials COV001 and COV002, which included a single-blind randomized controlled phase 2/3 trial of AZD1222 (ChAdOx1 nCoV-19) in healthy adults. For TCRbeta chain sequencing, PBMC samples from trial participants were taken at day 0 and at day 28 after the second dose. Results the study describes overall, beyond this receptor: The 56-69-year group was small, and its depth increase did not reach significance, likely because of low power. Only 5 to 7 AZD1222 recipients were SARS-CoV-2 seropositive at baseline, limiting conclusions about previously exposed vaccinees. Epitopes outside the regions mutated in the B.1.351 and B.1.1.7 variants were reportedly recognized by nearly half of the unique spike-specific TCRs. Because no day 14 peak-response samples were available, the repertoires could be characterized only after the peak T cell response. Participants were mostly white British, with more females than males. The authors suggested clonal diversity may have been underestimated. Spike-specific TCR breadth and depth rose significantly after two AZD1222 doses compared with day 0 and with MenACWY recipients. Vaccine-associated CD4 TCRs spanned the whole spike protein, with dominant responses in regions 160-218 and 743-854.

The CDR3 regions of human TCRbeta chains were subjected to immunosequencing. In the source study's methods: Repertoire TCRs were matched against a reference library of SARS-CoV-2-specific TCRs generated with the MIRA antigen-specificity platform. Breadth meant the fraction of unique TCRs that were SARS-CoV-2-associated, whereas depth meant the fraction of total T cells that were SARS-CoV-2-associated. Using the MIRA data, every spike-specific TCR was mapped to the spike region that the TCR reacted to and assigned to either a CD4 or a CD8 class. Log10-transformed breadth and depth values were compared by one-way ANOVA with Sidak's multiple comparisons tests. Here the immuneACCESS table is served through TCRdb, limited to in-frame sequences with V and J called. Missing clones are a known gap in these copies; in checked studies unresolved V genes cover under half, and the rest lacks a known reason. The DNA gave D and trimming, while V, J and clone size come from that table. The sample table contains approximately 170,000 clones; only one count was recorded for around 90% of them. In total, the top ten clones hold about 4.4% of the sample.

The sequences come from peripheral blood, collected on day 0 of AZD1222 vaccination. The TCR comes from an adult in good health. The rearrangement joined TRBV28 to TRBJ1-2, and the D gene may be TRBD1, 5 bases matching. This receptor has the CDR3 CASSLGAGYTF. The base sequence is TGTGCCAGCAGTTTAGGGGCTGGCTACACCTTC.